This T cell receptor beta chain derives from a study of shared clonotypes between healthy human individuals. Points from the study as a whole: Estimated richness values were generally larger in naive subsets than in memory subsets. Even with large depth, rarefaction showed that sorted-subset sequencing was incomplete.

The CDR3 is 15 amino acids. CDR1 and CDR2 from the germline V gene are SGHRS and YFSETQ. V dropped 3 bases and J dropped 7 bases, with 14 bases sitting between them. In regard to this clone: Its specificity is not known.

Original handling: Filtering was not the same, since immunoSEQ gave junction-only sequences without quality scores. Some clones are missing from TCRdb's copy, which holds only in-frame ones; the method was immunoSEQ multiplex PCR. From that table come the V and J calls and clone size; the DNA was used to work out D and trimming. Of millions of clones in the sample, roughly nine tenths were seen once. Sequencing input: naive CD4+ T cells sorted from blood. Subset denoted: CD45RA+ positively selected. This rearrangement joins TRBV5-1 to TRBJ1-6; D is possibly TRBD1 (6 bases). The clonotype was recovered from a man aged 18-30 years in good health. CDR3 sequence reads: CASSSQDSPNSPLHF. Here the CDR3 DNA reads TGCGCCAGCAGCTCCCAGGACAGCCCCAATTCACCCCTCCACTTT.